Only a few counts were recorded for the clone carrying this T cell receptor (beta chain). Mismatch with germline at one junction end may stem from a read error. The data are from a study of blood T cell repertoires in COVID-19. Study members were between roughly 18 and 100 years old and lived in about two dozen US regions. Cohort allocation depended upon clinical history that participants reported. In the source study's methods: By means of reference gene primer amplification, nucleated cell counts were estimated. Produced via immunoSEQ multiplex PCR; TCRdb's table is partial and in-frame only. V, J and clone size are those of that table, while D and trimming were read from the DNA. The table has about 260,000 clones, about 81% seen once. The length of the CDR3 is 16 residues. CDR1 SSHAT and CDR2 FNYEAQ come from the germline V gene (reference sequence).

V gene TRBV7-7 combines with J gene TRBJ2-1, with 13 positions matching TRBD2. This clonotype originated in a man between 25 and 39 years old with acute COVID-19. Sequenced sample: PBMCs or T cells enriched from blood (not recorded which). The CDR3, as DNA: TGTGCTAGCAGCTTAGCACTAGCGGGAGGGCTAGATGAGCAGTTCTTC. It codes for CASSLALAGGLDEQFF.